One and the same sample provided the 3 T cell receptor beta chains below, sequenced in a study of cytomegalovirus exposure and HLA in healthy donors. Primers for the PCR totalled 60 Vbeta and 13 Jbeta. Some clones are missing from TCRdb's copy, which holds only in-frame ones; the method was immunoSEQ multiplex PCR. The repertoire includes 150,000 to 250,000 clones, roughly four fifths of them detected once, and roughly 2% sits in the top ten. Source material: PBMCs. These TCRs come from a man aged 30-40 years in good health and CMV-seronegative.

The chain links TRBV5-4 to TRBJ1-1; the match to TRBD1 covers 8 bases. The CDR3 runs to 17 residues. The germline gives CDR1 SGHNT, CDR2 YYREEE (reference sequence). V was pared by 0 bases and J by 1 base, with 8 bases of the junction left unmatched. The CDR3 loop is CASSLGGQGIKNTEAFF. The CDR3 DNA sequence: TGTGCCAGCAGCTTGGGAGGACAGGGAATTAAGAACACTGAAGCTTTCTTT. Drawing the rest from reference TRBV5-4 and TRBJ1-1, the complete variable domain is ETGVTQSPTHLIKTRGQQVTLRCSSQSGHNTVSWYQQALGQGPQFIFQYYREEENGRGNFPPRFSGLQFPNYSSELNVNALELDDSALYLCASSLGGQGIKNTEAFFGQGTRLTVV.

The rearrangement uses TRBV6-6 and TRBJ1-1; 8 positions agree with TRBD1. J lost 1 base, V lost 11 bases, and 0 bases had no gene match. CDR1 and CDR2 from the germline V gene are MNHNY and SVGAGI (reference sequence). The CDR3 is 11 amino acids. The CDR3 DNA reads TGTGCCGGACAGGGGAACACTGAAGCTTTCTTT. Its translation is CAGQGNTEAFF.

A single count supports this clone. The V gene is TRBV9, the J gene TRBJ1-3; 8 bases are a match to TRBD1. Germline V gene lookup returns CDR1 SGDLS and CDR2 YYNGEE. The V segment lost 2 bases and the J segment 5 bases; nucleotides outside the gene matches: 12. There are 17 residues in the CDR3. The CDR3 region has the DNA TGTGCCAGCAGCGTTGATGGACGGGCAGGGGGCCGAAACACCATATATTTT. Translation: CASSVDGRAGGRNTIYF.